These 9 T cell receptor beta chains originate from one sample sequenced in a study of T cells in Graves' hyperthyroidism and ophthalmopathy. Amplification of TCR beta CDR3 regions used RNA as the template. RT-PCR in the first round (using the HTBI primer set) targeted the TCR CDR3. In TCRdb, the multiplex PCR reads were re-called with MiXCR into one record per CDR3 protein. The sample includes 450,000 to 650,000 distinct CDR3 sequences, 15% to 20% of them seen just once. Sequencing was done on a sample of blood. These receptors were obtained from a woman between 18 and 30 years old with Graves' ophthalmopathy.

This clonotype showed up just a few times. V gene TRBV29-1 combines with J gene TRBJ2-2, with D hard to call. The CDR3 totals 13 residues. The germline gives CDR1 SQVTM, CDR2 ANQGSEA. With 1 base removed from V and 3 bases from J, the gap between germline ends came to 6 bases. CDR3 residues: CSVEGLHTGELFF. CDR3 nucleotides: TGCAGCGTTGAAGGGTTGCACACCGGGGAGCTGTTTTTT.

This clonotype was counted ten times or more. J is TRBJ1-1 and V is TRBV6-1, with TRBD1 as a possible D gene (5 bases). CDR1 MNHNS and CDR2 SASEGT come from the germline V gene. With 6 bases removed from V and 3 bases from J, the gap between germline ends came to 11 bases. CDR3 length equals 13 residues. CDR3 sequence reads: CASSRIGDTEAFF. DNA for the CDR3: TGTGCCAGCAGCCGAATAGGGGACACTGAAGCTTTCTTT.

CDR3 loop: CASSSEIAVGNQPQHF. The CDR3 DNA is TGTGCCAGCAGCTCAGAGATCGCAGTGGGAAATCAGCCCCAGCATTTT. V usage is TRBV7-8 and J usage is TRBJ1-5; D not certain. Germline values: CDR1 SGHVS, CDR2 FQNEAQ. Trimming removed 4 bases from V and 4 bases from J, with 17 bases in between. The length of the CDR3 is 16 residues.

This clonotype was seen a handful of times. The gene calls are TRBV9 and TRBJ1-1; 7 bases agree with TRBD1. V lost 1 base and J lost 2; bases outside the gene matches: 8. This CDR3 region has 16 residues. Germline V gives CDR1 SGDLS, CDR2 YYNGEE. The CDR3 spells CASSVSWDSLNTEAFF. The CDR3 bases are TGTGCCAGCAGCGTAAGCTGGGACAGCCTTAACACTGAAGCTTTCTTT.

The chain joins TRBV7-9 to TRBJ2-1; TRBD2 matches 10 bases. CDR1 and CDR2 from the germline V gene are SEHNR and FQNEAQ (reference sequence). This CDR3 comprises 14 residues. The J segment lost 8 bases and the V segment lost 5 bases, leaving 6 bases of the junction unmatched. The CDR3 loop is CASSPGTSVHEQFF. For the CDR3, the DNA is TGTGCCAGCAGCCCCGGGACTAGCGTTCATGAGCAGTTCTTC.

This clonotype was seen ten or more times. The V gene is TRBV7-2, the J gene TRBJ2-5; possibly TRBD1 for D (8 bases). This CDR3 contains 16 residues. Trimming cost V 5 bases and J 5 bases, with 21 bases left between them. The germline gives CDR1 SGHTA, CDR2 FQGNSA. The CDR3 sequence is CASSRGQGGRGETQYF. CDR3 DNA sequence: TGTGCCAGCAGCAGAGGACAGGGAGGGCGAGGGGAGACCCAGTACTTC.

This chain connects TRBV27 to TRBJ1-6; D is unresolved. This CDR3 has 15 residues. Per germline, CDR1 MNHEY and CDR2 SMNVEV (reference sequence). Trimming removed 4 bases from V and 1 base from J, with 8 bases in between. CDR3 sequence reads: CASSSADSYNSPLHF. The CDR3 region has the DNA TGTGCCAGCAGTTCTGCAGATTCCTATAATTCACCCCTCCACTTT.

This chain links TRBV4-1 with TRBJ2-7; D tentatively fits TRBD1 or TRBD2 (5 bases each). V was trimmed by 5 bases and J by 1 base, leaving 21 bases between them. Germline V gene lookup returns CDR1 MGHRA and CDR2 YSYEKL. The CDR3 totals 17 residues. In DNA form, the CDR3 reads TGCGCCAGCAGCTTAAGAGGCGGGTGGCAGGGTTCCTACGAGCAGTACTTC. Encoded protein: CASSLRGGWQGSYEQYF.

This clonotype was picked up a small number of times. A much larger clone differs from this one at a single base, so this may be a read error. The CDR3 protein is CASSLSSTNEKLFF. In DNA, the CDR3 is TGTGCCAGCAGCTTAAGCTCAACTAATGAAAAACTGTTTTTT. The V gene is TRBV5-4, the J gene TRBJ1-4; D remains ambiguous. CDR3 length equals 14 residues. Germline assignment: CDR1 SGHNT and CDR2 YYREEE (reference sequence). Trimming stripped 2 bases from V and 0 bases from J, with 5 bases between.